This T cell receptor beta chain appears in the sequencing data of a study of blood T cell repertoires in COVID-19. Across the whole study: The cDNA or gDNA used as material had been derived from T cells, B-cell-depleted T cells, or PBMCs.

In the original processing: Estimated nucleated cell counts came from reference gene primer amplification. Clones were sequenced by immunoSEQ multiplex PCR, and TCRdb holds only the in-frame ones, with some missing. That table supplies the V and J calls and clone size; D and trimming were determined from the DNA. The sample consists of 20,000 to 30,000 clones, around four fifths of them appearing once. The specimen was peripheral blood. This receptor was obtained from a woman between 65 and 79 years old with COVID-19, enrolled during active disease.

The CDR3 loop is CASSSDRDRYF. CDR3 coding DNA: TGCGCCAGCAGTTCAGACCGGGACAGGTACTTC. This chain uses TRBV5-1 with TRBJ2-4; 7 positions match TRBD1. Losses at the gene ends were 5 bases for V and 15 bases for J; bases not matched to a gene: 8. CDR1 and CDR2 from the germline V gene are SGHRS and YFSETQ. The length of the CDR3 is 11 residues.